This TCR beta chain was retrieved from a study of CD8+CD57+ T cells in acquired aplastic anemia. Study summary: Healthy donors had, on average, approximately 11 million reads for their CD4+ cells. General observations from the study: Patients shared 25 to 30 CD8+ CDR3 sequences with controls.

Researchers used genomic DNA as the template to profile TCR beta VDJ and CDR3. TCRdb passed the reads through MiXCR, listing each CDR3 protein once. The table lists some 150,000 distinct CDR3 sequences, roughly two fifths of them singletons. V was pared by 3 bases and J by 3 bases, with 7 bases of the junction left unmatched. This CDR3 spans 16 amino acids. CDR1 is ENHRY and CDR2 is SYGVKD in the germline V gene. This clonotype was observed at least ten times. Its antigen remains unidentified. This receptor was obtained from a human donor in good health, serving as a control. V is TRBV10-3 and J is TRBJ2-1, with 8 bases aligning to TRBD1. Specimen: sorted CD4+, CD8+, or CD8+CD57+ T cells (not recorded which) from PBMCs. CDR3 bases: TGTGCCATCAGTGATCAGGCAGGGGGCGTCTACAATGAGCAGTTCTTC. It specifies CAISDQAGGVYNEQFF.